The TCR beta chain described here comes from a study of blood T cell repertoires in COVID-19. Produced via immunoSEQ multiplex PCR; TCRdb's table is partial and in-frame only. Of about 480,000 clones listed, 85% to 90% are singletons. Those enrolled in Seattle joined during active infection and were followed longitudinally afterward. CDR1 is MNHEY and CDR2 is SVGAGI in the germline V gene. The CDR3 is 15 residues long. The ends were cut back, 5 bases at V and 3 bases at J, with 17 bases in the middle. Sequencing input: peripheral blood. The TCR was taken from a woman in her 50s with COVID-19, enrolled during active disease. The chain combines TRBV6-5 with TRBJ2-7; D possibly corresponds to TRBD2 (5 bases). This CDR3 is CASSPSGLAYYEQYF. Here the CDR3 DNA reads TGTGCCAGCAGTCCCTCGGGGTTAGCGTACTACGAGCAGTACTTC.